This TCR beta chain was captured by sequencing in a study of T cell responses to AZD1222 COVID-19 vaccine. Study context: Second-dose intervals near 4 or 12 weeks were combined. Findings and limits, study-wide: Donor demographics were predominantly white British with a female majority; clonal diversity may be underestimated. Repertoires were sampled only after the peak T cell response.

Sequencing used immunoSEQ multiplex PCR; TCRdb keeps in-frame clones, though not all of them. The data hold more than 100,000 clones, with over 90% observed a single time. Of note for this clone: As yet, its antigen is unknown.

The V gene lost 2 bases and the J gene lost 7 bases, with 15 bases spanning the gap. This CDR3 is 14 amino acids long. Germline CDR1 is MDHEN and CDR2 is SYDVKM. V and J are TRBV28 and TRBJ2-7, with D perhaps given as TRBD1 or TRBD2 (5 bases each). The sample in question was peripheral blood, obtained on day 0 of AZD1222 vaccination. The TCR was taken from an adult in good health. The CDR3 reads CASSLRLAREEQYF. CDR3 DNA sequence: TGTGCCAGCAGTTTAAGGCTAGCCAGGGAGGAGCAGTACTTC. Together with reference TRBV28 and TRBJ2-7, the CDR3 gives the full variable domain: DVKVTQSSRYLVKRTGEKVFLECVQDMDHENMFWYRQDPGLGLRLIYFSYDVKMKEKGDIPEGYSVSREKKERFSLILESASTNQTSMYLCASSLRLAREEQYFGPGTRLTVT.